The source of this T cell receptor (beta chain) is a study of regulatory T cells in long-lasting Graves disease. Whole-study results and caveats: Persistent disease showed a preference for TRBV28, TRBJ1-2 and TRBJ2-5. Study of thyroid tissue was not done, with only peripheral blood studied.

According to the study, TCR beta libraries were built with iRepertoire HTBI primers and CDR3-region Arm-PCR. Original handling: Across samples, 62 TRBV and some 13 TRBJ segments were found. TCRdb passed the multiplex PCR reads through MiXCR, listing each CDR3 protein once. Clone size and V and J calls follow TCRdb, not the original study. The repertoire holds about 310,000 distinct CDR3 sequences, with 20% to 25% as singletons. This clonotype has more than one count but fewer than ten. Its antigen is not known. The trim removed 3 bases at V and 0 bases at J, leaving 12 bases unmatched. This CDR3 spans 18 amino acids. Germline V gene lookup returns CDR1 KGHSH and CDR2 LQKENI. The time point was: persistent/refractory GD, antithyroid drugs over 5 years with positive TRAb. From PBMCs, RNA was extracted and then used to make the TCR library.

The material was peripheral blood mononuclear cells (PBMCs), obtained when the disease was refractory, from a patient treated with antithyroid drugs. The rearrangement links TRBV18 to TRBJ2-7, with 9 bases lining up with TRBD2. The receptor comes from a female donor with Graves disease. The CDR3 sequence: CASSPGMVAGVASYEQYF. The CDR3 region has the DNA TGTGCCAGCTCACCGGGGATGGTAGCGGGAGTCGCCTCCTACGAGCAGTACTTC. Full variable domain (remainder filled in from reference TRBV18 and TRBJ2-7): NAGVMQNPRHLVRRRGQEARLRCSPMKGHSHVYWYRQLPEEGLKFMVYLQKENIIDESGMPKERFSAEFPKEGPSILRIQQVVRGDSAAYFCASSPGMVAGVASYEQYFGPGTRLTVT.